This T cell receptor (beta chain) derives from a study of shared clonotypes between healthy human individuals. Broader study findings: Donors were few, which limited the genetic and exposure-history diversity represented. Blood was the only sampled material, and tissue repertoires likely differ.

Each unsorted PBMC replicate got 300 ng genomic DNA, some 31,000 genomes. The unsorted PBMC sample used ten immunoSEQ deep assay plates. TCRdb's table, derived via immunoSEQ multiplex PCR, lists solely in-frame clones and lacks some. Of about half a million clones in the sample, around 77% were seen once. V was shortened by 6 bases and J by 11 bases, with 10 bases between the two germline ends. Germline values: CDR1 SEHNR, CDR2 FQNEAQ (reference sequence). The CDR3 totals 11 residues. Turning to this clone: Its target is unknown.

This chain joins TRBV7-9 and TRBJ2-2; tentative D call: TRBD1 (6 bases). Sequences were obtained from PBMCs. This receptor was obtained from a woman in her thirties or forties in good health. Some clones in this sample may be carry-over from other donors' samples. The CDR3: CASSQGFELFF. CDR3 coding DNA: TGTGCCAGCAGTCAGGGGTTTGAGCTGTTTTTT.